Below, 25 T cell receptor beta chains from the same sample are listed, as sequenced in a study of T cell responses to AZD1222 COVID-19 vaccine. Measured with immunoSEQ multiplex PCR; TCRdb has only the in-frame clones, and not every one. The sample holds approximately 100,000 clones, approximately 89% seen once. Sequencing used peripheral blood, obtained on day 0 of AZD1222 vaccination. These receptors were obtained from an adult in good health.

The genes are TRBV5-4 and TRBJ2-1, with D possibly TRBD1 on 6 matching bases. The germline CDR1 and CDR2 sequences are SGHNT and YYREEE (reference sequence). The CDR3 is made up of 15 amino acids. V was trimmed by 0 bases and J by 1 base, leaving 8 bases between them. The CDR3, as DNA: TGTGCCAGCAGCTTGGGACAGGCGTCCTACAATGAGCAGTTCTTC. Protein: CASSLGQASYNEQFF.

This clone appeared once. The genes are TRBV4-3 and TRBJ1-6, with TRBD1 as a possible D gene (5 bases). Germline V gives CDR1 LGHNA, CDR2 YSLEER. The CDR3 is 17 amino acids. V was shortened by 3 bases and J by 9 bases, with 21 bases between the two germline ends. CDR3 sequence reads: CASSHDSSGGKSSPLHF. The DNA for the CDR3 is TGCGCCAGCAGCCACGATTCCTCTGGGGGTAAATCTTCACCCCTCCACTTT.

This clone has more than one count but fewer than ten. V usage is TRBV2 and J usage is TRBJ1-1; D unresolved. Germline CDR1 SNHLY, CDR2 FYNNEI. The ends were cut back, 7 bases at V and 0 bases at J, with 9 bases in the middle. This CDR3 region has 13 residues. The chain's CDR3 is CASKGEMNTEAFF. CDR3 nucleotide sequence: TGTGCCAGCAAGGGAGAAATGAACACTGAAGCTTTCTTT.

The J gene is TRBJ2-3, the V gene TRBV4-1; 9 positions agree with TRBD1. V gave up 4 bases and J gave up 5 bases; unmatched junction bases: 13. Per the germline V gene, CDR1 is MGHRA and CDR2 is YSYEKL. This CDR3 contains 17 residues. CDR3 nucleotides: TGCGCCAGCAGCCCTCGACAGGGGGAGACTTTCGGAGATACGCAGTATTTT. It encodes CASSPRQGETFGDTQYF.

This rearrangement joins TRBV7-9 to TRBJ2-2; 7 positions agree with TRBD2. The CDR3 is 15 residues long. Germline loops: CDR1 SEHNR, CDR2 FQNEAQ (reference sequence). V gave up 3 bases and J gave up 3 bases; unmatched junction bases: 4. CDR3 DNA sequence: TGTGCCAGCAGCTTGGGGGGGAAGGACACCGGGGAGCTGTTTTTT. It is translated as CASSLGGKDTGELFF.

The V and J genes are TRBV6-1 and TRBJ2-3, with no clear D. Trimming pared 2 bases from V and 6 bases from J, leaving 9 bases between. This CDR3 comprises 13 residues. Germline CDR1 MNHNS, CDR2 SASEGT. The CDR3 here is CASSERLGDTQYF. The CDR3 bases are TGTGCCAGCAGTGAACGACTGGGGGATACGCAGTATTTT.

V gene TRBV11-3 combines with J gene TRBJ1-1; 8 bases match TRBD1. There are 14 residues in the CDR3. Trimming took 5 bases from V and 8 from J; bases not matched to a gene: 10. The germline gives CDR1 SGHNT, CDR2 YENEEA. The CDR3 DNA reads as TGTGCCAGCAGCCCGCGGACAGGGTGCTACGAAGCTTTCTTT. Its protein is CASSPRTGCYEAFF.

This clone was seen just once. The CDR3 DNA reads as TGTGCCTGGAGTATCTACATCGGGACCGGCACAGATACGCAGTATTTT. Translating it yields CAWSIYIGTGTDTQYF. The chain uses TRBV30 and TRBJ2-3; perhaps D is TRBD1 or TRBD2 (5 bases each). The V and J ends lost 2 bases and 1 base respectively, with 16 bases between them. The CDR3 length is 16 residues. Germline-derived CDR1 and CDR2 are GTSNPN and SVGIG (reference sequence).

This clone has a handful of counts. The rearrangement links TRBV5-6 to TRBJ2-7; perhaps TRBD1 as D (5 bases). The germline CDR1 and CDR2 sequences are SGHDT and YYEEEE. Deletions cut 5 bases from V and 2 bases from J, with 11 bases between. The length of the CDR3 is 13 residues. CDR3 DNA sequence: TGTGCCAGCAGAAATACAGGAGCCTACGAGCAGTACTTC. As protein: CASRNTGAYEQYF.

The CDR3 reads CASVDAGGTDTQYF. CDR3 bases: TGTGCCAGCGTGGACGCCGGGGGCACAGATACGCAGTATTTT. The chain combines TRBV27 with TRBJ2-3; a weak D match, TRBD2 (5 bases). The CDR3 is 14 amino acids. Trimming removed 8 bases at V and 1 base at J, with 13 bases between. Germline V gene data show CDR1 as MNHEY and CDR2 as SMNVEV (reference sequence).

This clone occurred once. The V and J genes are TRBV5-6 and TRBJ1-1; 9 positions match TRBD1. Germline values: CDR1 SGHDT, CDR2 YYEEEE. The CDR3 extends over 13 amino acids. The J segment lost 8 bases and the V segment lost 2 bases, leaving 4 bases of the junction unmatched. CDR3 sequence: CASSLGTGLEAFF. The CDR3 DNA reads TGTGCCAGCAGCTTAGGGACAGGGCTCGAAGCTTTCTTT.

The chain has TRBV12-3 or TRBV12-4 and TRBJ2-1, with D perhaps matching TRBD1 (6 bases). CDR3 length equals 13 residues. The V end was cut by 5 bases, the J end by 2 bases, with 7 bases between. The CDR3 DNA is TGTGCCAGCAGTAACAGGGCCTACAATGAGCAGTTCTTC. Residues: CASSNRAYNEQFF.

The rearrangement joins TRBV7-9 to TRBJ1-2; D remains ambiguous. V lost 5 bases, J lost 3 bases, and 16 bases lay in between. The CDR3 runs 15 residues. The germline V gene has CDR1 SEHNR and CDR2 FQNEAQ (reference sequence). The CDR3 region has the DNA TGTGCCAGCAGCCCAGCCGGCACCTCGGACTATGGCTACACCTTC. Amino acids: CASSPAGTSDYGYTF.

The chain recombines TRBV14 with TRBJ2-1; either TRBD1 or TRBD2 may fit D (5 bases each). Trimming removed 4 bases from V and 3 bases from J, with 10 bases in between. This CDR3 contains 14 residues. Germline values: CDR1 SGHDN, CDR2 FVKESK. Here the CDR3 DNA reads TGTGCCAGCAGCCTTCGGGACGTCTACAATGAGCAGTTCTTC. Translation: CASSLRDVYNEQFF.

CDR3 sequence reads: CATSLAPDTQYF. CDR3 DNA: TGTGCCACCTCCTTGGCCCCAGATACGCAGTATTTT. The V gene is TRBV19, the J gene TRBJ2-3; D is unresolved. Trimming took 10 bases from V and 4 from J, leaving 12 bases between them. The CDR3 has 12 residues. Germline assignment: CDR1 LNHDA and CDR2 SQIVND (reference sequence).

The rearrangement links TRBV9 to TRBJ1-1, with D uncertain. CDR1 and CDR2 (germline): SGDLS, YYNGEE. The CDR3 length is 14 residues. Trimming shortened V by 0 bases and J by 3 bases, and 9 bases separated the two germline ends. The CDR3 DNA is TGTGCCAGCAGCGTAGGTCAGCCGGACACTGAAGCTTTCTTT. Translated, it gives CASSVGQPDTEAFF.

This chain connects TRBV7-2 to TRBJ1-3, with D tentatively TRBD1 (5 bases). Trimming removed 0 bases at V and 3 bases at J, with 9 bases between. CDR1 and CDR2 (germline): SGHTA, FQGNSA. The CDR3 has 15 residues. CDR3 nucleotides: TGTGCCAGCAGCTTAGCGCCCAGGGTTGGAAACACCATATATTTT. It is translated as CASSLAPRVGNTIYF. The whole variable domain, remainder taken from reference TRBV7-2 and TRBJ1-3, is GAGVSQSPSNKVTEKGKDVELRCDPISGHTALYWYRQSLGQGLEFLIYFQGNSAPDKSGLPSDRFSAERTGGSVSTLTIQRTQQEDSAVYLCASSLAPRVGNTIYFGEGSWLTVV.

This chain uses TRBV7-2 with TRBJ2-7; the match to TRBD1 covers 7 bases. CDR3 length: 14 amino acids. Looked up from germline, CDR1 is SGHTA and CDR2 is FQGNSA. The ends lost 5 bases at V and 2 bases at J; junction bases unmatched: 6. The CDR3 is CASSPGTAAYEQYF. The CDR3 DNA is TGTGCCAGCAGCCCCGGGACAGCTGCCTACGAGCAGTACTTC.

The chain uses TRBV19 and TRBJ2-1; the D is unclear. Germline V gene sequence: CDR1 LNHDA, CDR2 SQIVND (reference sequence). The CDR3 length is 12 residues. The V gene lost 3 bases and the J gene lost 9 bases, with 9 bases spanning the gap. CDR3 loop: CASSIYSSEQFF. The CDR3 DNA is TGTGCCAGTAGTATTTATTCTTCTGAGCAGTTCTTC.

The chain combines TRBV4-1 with TRBJ1-5; D may be TRBD1 (5 bases). Between the trimmed V and J ends, which lost 0 bases and 2 bases, there was a span of 8 bases. The germline V gene encodes CDR1 MGHRA and CDR2 YSYEKL. This CDR3 region has 15 residues. CDR3 nucleotide sequence: TGCGCCAGCAGCCAAGACCCGGGGGGCAATCAGCCCCAGCATTTT. Protein sequence: CASSQDPGGNQPQHF.

The genes are TRBV19 and TRBJ1-2; no clear D gene. Germline CDR1 and CDR2: LNHDA and SQIVND (reference sequence). The CDR3 loop spans 13 amino acids. Trimming cost V 5 bases and J 2 bases, with 9 bases left between them. The CDR3: CASSWQENYGYTF. CDR3 DNA: TGTGCCAGTAGTTGGCAGGAGAACTATGGCTACACCTTC.

This clone has only one observation. The chain is built from TRBV11-2 and TRBJ2-7, with 9 bases matching TRBD2. J lost 0 bases, V lost 4 bases, and 7 bases had no gene match. The CDR3 is 16 amino acids. CDR1 and CDR2 (germline): SGHAT, FQNNGV. As DNA, the CDR3 is TGTGCCAGCAGCTCGAGGGCTAGCGGGAACTCCTACGAGCAGTACTTC. This codes for CASSSRASGNSYEQYF.

This CDR3 is CASTKDMNTEAFF. CDR3 in DNA: TGCGCCAGCACCAAGGACATGAACACTGAAGCTTTCTTT. The V call is TRBV5-1, the J call TRBJ1-1; a possible D gene is TRBD1 (5 bases). Trimming stripped 6 bases from V and 0 bases from J, with 9 bases between. The CDR3 loop spans 13 amino acids. Germline CDR1 is SGHRS and CDR2 is YFSETQ.

This chain connects TRBV27 to TRBJ1-2; 12 bases are a match to TRBD1. V was clipped by 5 bases and J by 8 bases; unmatched bases: 6. Germline V gene data show CDR1 as MNHEY and CDR2 as SMNVEV (reference sequence). This CDR3 contains 14 residues. The CDR3 region is CASSPWDRGLGYTF. The CDR3 bases are TGTGCCAGCAGTCCGTGGGACAGGGGGCTAGGCTACACCTTC.

The rearrangement links TRBV5-1 to TRBJ2-1, with 7 bases aligning to TRBD1. With 4 bases clipped from V and 5 bases from J, the junction kept 3 bases outside the gene matches. Germline V lookup: CDR1 SGHRS, CDR2 YFSETQ. The CDR3 totals 13 residues. CDR3 region: CASSRGQNNEQFF. CDR3 DNA: TGCGCCAGCAGCAGGGGACAGAACAATGAGCAGTTCTTC.